Shown below are 29 T cell receptor beta chains from a single sample sequenced in a study of metastatic and nonmetastatic thyroid tumors. Via MiXCR, TCRdb re-called the PCR reads. The sample lists more than 13,000 clones, less than 25% occurring once. Thyroid surgery took place with no prior treatment in any patient. The sequenced sample consisted of blood. These receptors were taken from a female donor with papillary thyroid cancer or a benign thyroid nodule (not recorded which). Some clones in this sample may be carry-over from other donors' samples.

V gene TRBV11-1 combines with J gene TRBJ1-1; 8 bases agree with TRBD1. The ends lost 4 bases at V and 5 bases at J; junction bases unmatched: 6. Germline CDR1 reads SGHAT; CDR2 reads FQDESV (reference sequence). The CDR3 totals 14 residues. In DNA, the CDR3 is TGTGCCAGCAGCTCAGGACAGGGTCGAACTGAAGCTTTCTTT. It is translated as CASSSGQGRTEAFF.

This clone was counted a single time. The gene calls are TRBV20-1 and TRBJ2-7; 7 bases are shared with TRBD2. Germline CDR1 and CDR2: DFQATT and SNEGSKA (reference sequence). V shed 3 bases and J 3 bases; nucleotides not matched to a gene: 8. The CDR3 is 14 residues long. The chain's CDR3 is CSASGARENYEQYF. CDR3 sequence (DNA): TGCAGTGCTAGTGGGGCGCGGGAGAACTACGAGCAGTACTTC.

V and J are TRBV2 and TRBJ2-1; 7 positions match TRBD1. This CDR3 is built from 16 residues. J gave up 4 bases and V 4 bases, and 10 bases lay outside the gene matches. The V gene's germline CDR1 is SNHLY and CDR2 FYNNEI. CDR3 nucleotide sequence: TGTGCCAGCAGTGGGTCGGAGACAGGGTTATACAATGAGCAGTTCTTC. Its translation is CASSGSETGLYNEQFF. Full variable domain (remainder filled in from reference TRBV2 and TRBJ2-1): EPEVTQTPSHQVTQMGQEVILRCVPISNHLYFYWYRQILGQKVEFLVSFYNNEISEKSEIFDDQFSVERPDGSNFTLKIRSTKLEDSAMYFCASSGSETGLYNEQFFGPGTRLTVL.

This clone was recorded at least ten times. The chain combines TRBV5-1 with TRBJ1-2; the D is unclear. This CDR3 is 11 amino acids long. V lost 0 bases and J 8 bases, leaving 5 bases between the germline ends. Per the germline V gene, CDR1 is SGHRS and CDR2 is YFSETQ. The CDR3 bases are TGCGCCAGCAGCTTGGCTGCGGGCTACACCTTC. Its protein product is CASSLAAGYTF.

This clone counts as medium-sized. V and J are TRBV28 and TRBJ2-7; possible D gene TRBD2, 5 bases. There are 11 residues in the CDR3. Per germline, CDR1 MDHEN and CDR2 SYDVKM. V lost 8 bases and J 3 bases, leaving 8 bases between the germline ends. CDR3 amino acids: CASGGNYEQYF. For the CDR3, the DNA is TGTGCCAGCGGAGGCAACTACGAGCAGTACTTC.

The table lists this clone with many counts. The J gene is TRBJ1-5, the V gene TRBV5-5, with 7 bases aligning to TRBD1. Unmatched junction bases numbered 13, after V lost 4 bases and J lost 9 bases. Germline CDR1 reads SGHKS; CDR2 reads YYEKEE (reference sequence). The CDR3 has 15 residues. The CDR3 DNA reads as TGTGCCAGCAGCAAACTGACAGGGACGTCGGGGCCCCAGCATTTT. Translated: CASSKLTGTSGPQHF.

This clone was seen ten or more times. This chain uses TRBV20-1 with TRBJ2-4; maybe TRBD2 (6 bases). V was trimmed by 3 bases and J by 3 bases, leaving 9 bases between them. CDR3 length: 13 amino acids. Germline V lookup: CDR1 DFQATT, CDR2 SNEGSKA (reference sequence). CDR3 sequence: CSARTGSKNIQYF. CDR3 DNA: TGCAGTGCTAGGACCGGGAGCAAAAACATTCAGTACTTC.

A word on this clone: A much larger clone is a single base away; this may be a read error. The rearrangement uses TRBV14 and TRBJ2-5, with 8 bases identical to TRBD2. Germline V gene data show CDR1 as SGHDN and CDR2 as FVKESK. The CDR3 is 15 residues long. CDR3 sequence reads: CASSQGTSPWQTHYF. CDR3 DNA: TGTGCCAGCAGCCAAGGGACTAGCCCCTGGCAAACCCATTACTTC.

This clone was counted at least ten times. V gene TRBV5-1 combines with J gene TRBJ1-1; 8 bases line up with TRBD1. The ends lost 0 bases at V and 12 bases at J; junction bases unmatched: 13. The CDR3 totals 15 residues. Germline V gene sequence: CDR1 SGHRS, CDR2 YFSETQ. The CDR3 is CASSLARGPGRKTFF. Written as DNA, the CDR3 is TGCGCCAGCAGCTTGGCCAGGGGGCCAGGTAGAAAAACTTTCTTT.

This clone was picked up many times. The chain couples TRBV18 to TRBJ1-3; no reliable D call. V was pared by 7 bases and J by 0 bases, with 16 bases between. CDR1 KGHSH and CDR2 LQKENI come from the germline V gene. The CDR3 contains 16 residues. The CDR3 nucleotides read TGTGCCAGCTTACGGACGGGTGCGTCCTCTGGAAACACCATATATTTT. Its protein product is CASLRTGASSGNTIYF. The full variable domain, its missing parts supplied by reference TRBV18 and TRBJ1-3, is NAGVMQNPRHLVRRRGQEARLRCSPMKGHSHVYWYRQLPEEGLKFMVYLQKENIIDESGMPKERFSAEFPKEGPSILRIQQVVRGDSAAYFCASLRTGASSGNTIYFGEGSWLTVV.

This sequence joins TRBV7-2 and TRBJ2-5; D remains ambiguous. Trimming left V 5 bases short and J 1 base short, with 11 bases between. Per the germline V gene, CDR1 is SGHTA and CDR2 is FQGNSA. This CDR3 is built from 14 residues. The CDR3 here is CTSSPPRPQETQYF. DNA of the CDR3: TGTACCAGCAGCCCCCCCAGACCCCAAGAGACCCAGTACTTC. The complete variable domain, with remaining parts taken from reference TRBV7-2 and TRBJ2-5, reads GAGVSQSPSNKVTEKGKDVELRCDPISGHTALYWYRQSLGQGLEFLIYFQGNSAPDKSGLPSDRFSAERTGGSVSTLTIQRTQQEDSAVYLCTSSPPRPQETQYFGPGTRLLVL.

This clone came up many times. This chain joins TRBV4-2 and TRBJ2-1; 11 nucleotides agree with TRBD2. Per germline, CDR1 LGHNA and CDR2 YNFKEQ. The junction had 8 bases not matched to a gene; V was cut back by 0 bases and J by 4 bases. The CDR3 runs 18 residues. In nucleotides, the CDR3 is TGTGCCAGCAGCCAAGATATCGGTAGCGGGAGGGTTTACAATGAGCAGTTCTTC. It codes for CASSQDIGSGRVYNEQFF.

This clone has ten or more counts. V and J are TRBV19 and TRBJ2-3; D unclear. The CDR3 extends over 13 amino acids. V was shortened by 6 bases and J by 2 bases, with 9 bases between the two germline ends. Germline-derived CDR1 and CDR2 are LNHDA and SQIVND (reference sequence). The CDR3 is CASRNDFTDTQYF. The CDR3 nucleotides are TGTGCCAGTAGAAACGACTTCACAGATACGCAGTATTTT.

The chain carries TRBV6-1 and TRBJ1-5; D not resolved. The CDR3 contains 12 residues. Trimming removed 6 bases from V and 4 bases from J, with 7 bases in between. Per the germline V gene, CDR1 is MNHNS and CDR2 is SASEGT. CDR3 amino acids: CASRTQNQPQHF. The CDR3 DNA reads as TGTGCCAGCAGAACACAGAATCAGCCCCAGCATTTT.

A few counts support this clone. The chain couples TRBV19 to TRBJ1-6; TRBD1 might be the D (5 bases). Germline assignment: CDR1 LNHDA and CDR2 SQIVND (reference sequence). V was clipped by 5 bases and J by 6 bases, with 11 bases between them. The CDR3 totals 14 residues. The CDR3 reads CASSLTTANSPLHF. CDR3 DNA sequence: TGTGCCAGTAGTCTCACGACAGCTAATTCACCCCTCCACTTT.

This clone is classed as medium-sized. The chain uses TRBV27 and TRBJ1-1; D unclear. This CDR3 contains 13 residues. V dropped 9 bases and J dropped 2 bases, with 13 bases sitting between them. Germline V gene lookup returns CDR1 MNHEY and CDR2 SMNVEV (reference sequence). The CDR3 DNA follows: TGTGCCAGTTTCAGCCCAGCAAACACTGAAGCTTTCTTT. Its translation is CASFSPANTEAFF.

This clone was observed at least ten times. This sequence may be a read error, since a much larger clone differs from it by one base. The rearrangement links TRBV24-1 to TRBJ2-7, with D perhaps matching TRBD1 (6 bases). This CDR3 region has 13 residues. Trimming left V 4 bases short and J 3 bases short, with 9 bases between. Germline CDR1 is KGHDR and CDR2 is SFDVKD. The CDR3 reads CATSEDSGYEQYF. Written as DNA, the CDR3 is TGTGCCACCAGTGAGGACAGCGGCTACGAGCAGTACTTC.

V is TRBV6-2 or TRBV6-3 and J is TRBJ1-6; D remains ambiguous. This CDR3 is built from 15 residues. V was shortened by 0 bases and J by 10 bases, with 13 bases between the two germline ends. Looked up from germline, CDR1 is MNHEY and CDR2 is SVGEGT. The CDR3 DNA sequence: TGTGCCAGCAGTTACTCGTTCCCGGGGTTGTCACCCCTCCACTTT. Translated: CASSYSFPGLSPLHF.

This clone was counted at least ten times. The chain links TRBV13 to TRBJ1-1, with a possible D match to TRBD1 (6 bases). Trimming took off 1 base at V and 0 bases at J, with 9 bases between the two ends. The CDR3 extends over 15 amino acids. CDR1 and CDR2 (germline): PRHDT, FYEKMQ (reference sequence). DNA for the CDR3: TGTGCCAGCAGCTTAGCACAGGGTATGAACACTGAAGCTTTCTTT. Protein: CASSLAQGMNTEAFF.

This clone was seen at least ten times. At the DNA level, this CDR3 is encoded by other sequences in the same sample as well. The DNA of the CDR3 is TGTGCCAGCAGCTCCGGGCTAGATACGCAGTATTTT. It codes for CASSSGLDTQYF. V and J are TRBV3-1 and TRBJ2-3; no firm D call. The CDR3 loop spans 12 amino acids. Trimming pared 5 bases from V and 5 bases from J, leaving 8 bases between. Germline CDR1 LGHDT, CDR2 YNNKEL (reference sequence).

The chain couples TRBV2 to TRBJ2-1; D is ambiguous. Germline V CDR1 and CDR2: SNHLY, FYNNEI. The CDR3 is 11 residues long. V was trimmed by 6 bases and J by 7 bases, leaving 7 bases between them. The CDR3 region has the DNA TGTGCCAGCAGCGTTGGTAATGAGCAGTTCTTC. The encoded protein is CASSVGNEQFF.

This clone is deemed medium-sized. The chain links TRBV11-1 to TRBJ2-7; possibly TRBD1 for D (5 bases). V lost 1 base, J lost 3 bases, and 10 bases lay in between. The CDR3 is 14 amino acids. Germline lookup yields CDR1 SGHAT and CDR2 FQDESV (reference sequence). The CDR3 nucleotides are TGTGCCAGCAGCTTAGGGAGTACAGGCTACGAGCAGTACTTC. Translating it yields CASSLGSTGYEQYF.

The gene calls are TRBV20-1 and TRBJ2-7, with D tentatively TRBD1 (5 bases). The ends were cut back, 4 bases at V and 1 base at J, with 5 bases in the middle. This CDR3 contains 11 residues. Germline assignment: CDR1 DFQATT and CDR2 SNEGSKA (reference sequence). This CDR3 is CSATGSYEQYF. The CDR3 nucleotides read TGCAGTGCTACAGGGTCCTACGAGCAGTACTTC.

This clone was counted only a few times. V and J are TRBV19 and TRBJ2-7; the match to TRBD1 covers 9 bases. J was trimmed by 0 bases and V by 6 bases; bases with no gene match: 6. CDR3 length: 15 amino acids. Germline assignment: CDR1 LNHDA and CDR2 SQIVND (reference sequence). The CDR3 DNA reads as TGTGCCAGTAGCCCTGGACAGGGGTCCTCCTACGAGCAGTACTTC. It codes for CASSPGQGSSYEQYF.

The rearrangement links TRBV24-1 to TRBJ2-3, with 7 bases aligning to TRBD1. The CDR3 runs to 16 residues. Germline V gene lookup returns CDR1 KGHDR and CDR2 SFDVKD. V lost 5 bases to trimming and J lost 4 bases; unmatched junction nucleotides: 11. The CDR3 DNA reads TGTGCCACCAGTGCCCCCGTAGAGGGGGCCTCAGATACGCAGTATTTT. Residues: CATSAPVEGASDTQYF.

This clone was seen a few times. V gene TRBV29-1 combines with J gene TRBJ2-2; D is undetermined. CDR1 and CDR2 from the germline V gene are SQVTM and ANQGSEA. V gave up 4 bases and J gave up 0 bases, with 6 bases separating them. The CDR3 has 13 residues. The CDR3 nucleotides read TGCAGCGTTGCTTCAGCGAACACCGGGGAGCTGTTTTTT. Translated, it gives CSVASANTGELFF.

This chain joins TRBV11-2 and TRBJ2-7, with a tentative D call TRBD2 (6 bases). CDR1 is SGHAT and CDR2 is FQNNGV in the germline V gene. V lost 5 bases, J lost 1 base, and 24 bases lay in between. This CDR3 has 18 amino acids. CDR3 sequence: CASSTQMGGGLRSYEQYF. As DNA, the CDR3 is TGTGCCAGCAGCACCCAGATGGGTGGGGGGTTAAGGTCCTACGAGCAGTACTTC. The full variable domain, rest sourced from reference TRBV11-2 and TRBJ2-7, is EAGVAQSPRYKIIEKRQSVAFWCNPISGHATLYWYQQILGQGPKLLIQFQNNGVVDDSQLPKDRFSAERLKGVDSTLKIQPAKLEDSAVYLCASSTQMGGGLRSYEQYFGPGTRLTVT.

This clone has just a few counts. The rearrangement joins TRBV6-1 to TRBJ2-7, with TRBD1 identical over 7 bases. J gave up 0 bases and V 7 bases, and 0 bases lay outside the gene matches. This CDR3 has 12 residues. The germline gives CDR1 MNHNS, CDR2 SASEGT. The CDR3 spells CASTGGSYEQYF. CDR3 in DNA: TGTGCCAGCACAGGGGGCTCCTACGAGCAGTACTTC.

Worth noting for this clone: Mismatch with germline at one junction end may stem from a read error. The chain has TRBV16 and TRBJ1-5; D gene unclear. The CDR3 length is 16 residues. Germline V lookup: CDR1 KGHSY, CDR2 FQNENV. This chain's CDR3 is CASSHSGRVRDHPQHF. CDR3 DNA: TGTGCCAGCAGCCACTCGGGCCGGGTGCGAGATCATCCCCAGCATTTT.